These 19 T cell receptor beta chains came from one sample sequenced in a study of glioma-infiltrating T cells after dendritic cell vaccination. Clones were sequenced by immunoSEQ multiplex PCR, and TCRdb holds only the in-frame ones, with some missing. The sample contains more than 85,000 clones, 90% of which appear only once. Time point here: after dendritic cell vaccination, including at tumor progression/relapse. Sequencing used blood, obtained after dendritic cell vaccination. The source of these receptors is a human donor with glioblastoma.

The V and J genes are TRBV30 and TRBJ2-1; 11 bases are shared with TRBD2. The CDR3 consists of 16 residues. Trimming cost V 6 bases and J 10 bases; bases outside gene matches: 17. The germline CDR1 and CDR2 sequences are GTSNPN and SVGIG (reference sequence). Written as DNA, the CDR3 is TGTGCCTGTTCAGGGGGTAGTAGCGGGAGGGCCAGGGAGCAGTTCTTC. Its protein product is CACSGGSSGRAREQFF.

This chain connects TRBV18 to TRBJ1-5; D ambiguous. The CDR3 covers 13 residues. V lost 5 bases and J lost 5, with 10 bases in between. Germline CDR1 and CDR2: KGHSH and LQKENI. The CDR3 DNA follows: TGTGCCAGCTCATCATCTAAAGATCAGCCCCAGCATTTT. It encodes CASSSSKDQPQHF.

In nucleotides, the CDR3 is TGTGCCAGCTGCGGGGTAGCCAACACCGGGGAGCTGTTTTTT. This sequence encodes CASCGVANTGELFF. The genes are TRBV18 and TRBJ2-2; a weak D match, TRBD2 (6 bases). CDR1 KGHSH and CDR2 LQKENI come from the germline V gene. Trimming took off 7 bases at V and 2 bases at J, with 11 bases between the two ends. The CDR3 covers 14 residues.

The V and J genes are TRBV21-1 and TRBJ1-1. TRBV21-1 is reported as a pseudogene. The CDR3 runs to 12 residues. Here the CDR3 reads CASSKVNCEAFF. CDR3 DNA: TGTGCCAGCAGCAAAGTTAACTGTGAAGCTTTCTTT.

The rearrangement uses TRBV6-5 and TRBJ2-5; 7 nucleotides agree with TRBD2. The DNA end lines up better with TRBJ2-7; the J call may be wrong. Germline lookup yields CDR1 MNHEY and CDR2 SVGAGI. The CDR3 contains 15 residues. The CDR3 loop reads CASSTPGLLSYEQYF. CDR3 in DNA: TGTGCCAGCAGTACTCCGGGACTACTTTCTTACGAGCAGTACTTC.

The chain combines TRBV7-6 with TRBJ2-1; 9 bases align to TRBD1. Trimming took 5 bases from V and 5 from J; bases not matched to a gene: 10. CDR3 length equals 16 residues. CDR1 is SGHVS and CDR2 is FNYEAQ in the germline V gene. The CDR3 spells CASSGVWDRANNEQFF. Here the CDR3 DNA reads TGTGCCAGCAGCGGCGTTTGGGACAGGGCCAACAATGAGCAGTTCTTC.

V gene TRBV11-2 combines with J gene TRBJ1-1; D perhaps matches TRBD1 (6 bases). This CDR3 has 14 amino acids. V was shortened by 1 base and J by 11 bases, with 17 bases between the two germline ends. Germline loops: CDR1 SGHAT, CDR2 FQNNGV. The chain's CDR3 is CASSLALGASAAFF. The DNA of the CDR3 is TGTGCCAGCAGCTTAGCTTTGGGGGCGAGTGCGGCTTTCTTT.

V and J are TRBV4-2 and TRBJ1-4, with 9 bases fitting TRBD1. Germline V gene sequence: CDR1 LGHNA, CDR2 YNFKEQ. The CDR3 contains 18 residues. V dropped 4 bases and J dropped 0; count of bases not matched to a gene: 9. The CDR3 loop reads CASSPSQGAQTTNEKLFF. In DNA, the CDR3 is TGTGCCAGCAGCCCCTCACAGGGGGCCCAAACAACTAATGAAAAACTGTTTTTT.

This clone was seen a single time. The CDR3 DNA sequence: TGTGCCAGCAGTCCGGGACAGGGGAAGGGTGGCTACACCTTC. Translating gives CASSPGQGKGGYTF. The chain recombines TRBV2 with TRBJ1-2; TRBD1 agrees at 10 bases. Looked up from germline, CDR1 is SNHLY and CDR2 is FYNNEI. Unmatched junction bases numbered 7, after V lost 5 bases and J lost 7 bases. The CDR3 consists of 14 residues.

This chain joins TRBV29-1 and TRBJ2-7; 7 bases map to TRBD1. Losses at the gene ends were 5 bases for V and 5 bases for J; bases not matched to a gene: 3. CDR3 length: 11 amino acids. Germline values: CDR1 SQVTM, CDR2 ANQGSEA. The CDR3 bases are TGCAGCGTTCTCGACAGGGACGAGCAGTACTTC. Its translation is CSVLDRDEQYF.

The genes are TRBV29-1 and TRBJ2-3, with TRBD2 matching over 8 bases. V lost 6 bases to trimming and J lost 6 bases; unmatched junction nucleotides: 8. The CDR3 loop spans 13 amino acids. Per germline, CDR1 SQVTM and CDR2 ANQGSEA. The DNA for the CDR3 is TGCAGCGTATATCGGGGGGGGCAGGATACGCAGTATTTT. Its protein is CSVYRGGQDTQYF.

CDR3 DNA: TGTGCCAGCAGTTTAAAATCGAGCGGAGGTGCCTACTCTGGGGCCAACGTCCTGACTTTC. Translated: CASSLKSSGGAYSGANVLTF. The chain has TRBV27 and TRBJ2-6; possible D gene TRBD2, 5 bases. Germline V gene data show CDR1 as MNHEY and CDR2 as SMNVEV (reference sequence). The CDR3 loop spans 20 amino acids. Trimming cost V 2 bases and J 0 bases, with 20 bases left between them.

This clone was seen a few times. Different DNA sequences within this sample yield the same CDR3. The rearrangement links TRBV2 to TRBJ1-6, with TRBD1 matching over 9 bases. The length of the CDR3 is 17 residues. Losses at the gene ends were 6 bases for V and 13 bases for J; bases not matched to a gene: 19. CDR1 is SNHLY and CDR2 is FYNNEI in the germline V gene. The chain's CDR3 is CASRGIEQGARLSPLHF. CDR3 DNA: TGTGCCAGCAGGGGAATAGAACAGGGGGCTCGGTTATCCCCCCTCCACTTT.

The rearrangement joins TRBV11-2 to TRBJ2-7; TRBD1 matches at 7 bases. The V and J ends lost 6 bases and 0 bases, in that order; junction bases with no gene match: 8. Germline V gives CDR1 SGHAT, CDR2 FQNNGV. CDR3 size: 15 residues. CDR3 bases: TGTGCCAGCAGAAGACCGGGACAGAGCTCCTACGAGCAGTACTTC. It encodes CASRRPGQSSYEQYF.

V is TRBV9 and J is TRBJ2-2, with D possibly matching TRBD1 (5 bases). Trimming removed 0 bases from V and 1 base from J, with 13 bases in between. Germline CDR1 and CDR2: SGDLS and YYNGEE. The CDR3 totals 17 residues. The CDR3, as DNA: TGTGCCAGCAGCGTAGAAAGTCGCAGGGTGAACACCGGGGAGCTGTTTTTT. The encoded protein is CASSVESRRVNTGELFF.

This sequence joins TRBV2 and TRBJ1-5, with D possibly TRBD1 on 6 matching bases. Germline values: CDR1 SNHLY, CDR2 FYNNEI. Trimming took 2 bases from V and 3 from J, leaving 14 bases between them. This CDR3 region has 16 residues. DNA for the CDR3: TGTGCCAGCAGTGAATTTGGGGGCCAAAACAATCAGCCCCAGCATTTT. Amino acid sequence: CASSEFGGQNNQPQHF.

The chain has TRBV30 and TRBJ1-1; 7 bases are a match to TRBD1. The CDR3 is 12 amino acids. The germline V gene encodes CDR1 GTSNPN and CDR2 SVGIG (reference sequence). The V segment lost 1 base and the J segment 4 bases; nucleotides outside the gene matches: 0. The CDR3 sequence: CAWSGDSTEAFF. The CDR3 region has the DNA TGTGCCTGGAGTGGGGACAGCACTGAAGCTTTCTTT.

The rearrangement joins TRBV10-3 to TRBJ1-6; D possibly corresponds to TRBD1 (6 bases). Germline assignment: CDR1 ENHRY and CDR2 SYGVKD. V lost 0 bases and J 1 base, leaving 10 bases between the germline ends. This CDR3 is 17 amino acids long. The CDR3 loop reads CAISESFTGSYNSPLHF. The CDR3 bases are TGTGCCATCAGTGAGTCATTTACAGGGTCCTATAATTCACCCCTCCACTTT.

The rearrangement joins TRBV2 to TRBJ2-1, with 10 bases fitting TRBD2. The germline V gene encodes CDR1 SNHLY and CDR2 FYNNEI. The V gene end was trimmed by 8 bases and the J gene end by 5 bases; junction bases not matched to a gene: 6. The CDR3 extends over 14 amino acids. This CDR3 is CASLAGVSHNEQFF. Written as DNA, the CDR3 is TGTGCCAGCCTAGCGGGAGTTTCCCACAATGAGCAGTTCTTC.